This TCR beta chain was recorded in a study of T cell responses to AZD1222 COVID-19 vaccine. Broader study findings: Baseline seropositivity characterized only a handful of AZD1222 recipients. Spike-wide vaccine-associated CD4 TCRs dominated at 160-218 and 743-854. The repertoires were collected only after the peak T cell response.

Assay used: immunoSEQ multiplex PCR; TCRdb lists only in-frame clones, some missing. The table has some 120,000 clones, about nine tenths seen once. Comment on this clone: The antigen is undetermined.

Germline V lookup: CDR1 LGHDT, CDR2 YNNKEL (reference sequence). The CDR3 extends over 14 amino acids. Trimming stripped 4 bases from V and 3 bases from J, with 9 bases between. The receptor's source is an adult who received the AZD1222 COVID-19 vaccine. This chain joins TRBV3-1 (or the pseudogene TRBV3-2) and TRBJ1-4, with D perhaps TRBD1 (6 bases). Sample: peripheral blood, taken 28 days after the second AZD1222 dose. Written as DNA, the CDR3 is TGTGCCAGCAGCCTTAGGGGGTCTAATGAAAAACTGTTTTTT. Translation gives CASSLRGSNEKLFF.